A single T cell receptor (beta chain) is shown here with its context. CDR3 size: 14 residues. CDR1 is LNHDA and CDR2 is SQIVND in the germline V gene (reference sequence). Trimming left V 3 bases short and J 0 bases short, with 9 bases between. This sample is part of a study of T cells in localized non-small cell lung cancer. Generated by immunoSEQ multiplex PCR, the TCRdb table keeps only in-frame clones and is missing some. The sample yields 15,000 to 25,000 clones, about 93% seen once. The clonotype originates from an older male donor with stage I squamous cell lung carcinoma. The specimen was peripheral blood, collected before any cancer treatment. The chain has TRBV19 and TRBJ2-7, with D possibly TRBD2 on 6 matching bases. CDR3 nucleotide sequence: TGTGCCAGTAGTATGGGCGGGACCTCCTACGAGCAGTACTTC. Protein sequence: CASSMGGTSYEQYF.